Presented here are 5 T cell receptor beta chains from one specimen sequenced in a study of blood T cell repertoires in COVID-19. Measured with immunoSEQ multiplex PCR; TCRdb has only the in-frame clones, and not every one. The sample has 60,000 to 75,000 clones, 75% to 90% seen once. Sequences were obtained from peripheral blood. The receptors shown here come from a man aged 30 to 45 with acute or convalescent COVID-19.

CDR3 sequence (DNA): TGTGCCAGCTCACCACGAGAAGGGGAAGAGACCCAGTACTTC. This codes for CASSPREGEETQYF. This chain links TRBV18 with TRBJ2-5, with D possibly being TRBD1 (5 bases). CDR1 KGHSH and CDR2 LQKENI come from the germline V gene. The V end lost 1 base, the J end lost 3 bases, and 9 bases lay between the germline ends. The CDR3 loop spans 14 amino acids.

The chain couples TRBV2 to TRBJ2-7; D perhaps matches TRBD2 (7 bases). With 7 bases removed from V and 1 base from J, the gap between germline ends came to 17 bases. Per germline, CDR1 SNHLY and CDR2 FYNNEI. The CDR3 is 15 residues long. CDR3 bases: TGTGCCAGCACCAAGTGGGGGGGCGCATCCTACGAGCAGTACTTC. Translation: CASTKWGGASYEQYF.

V gene TRBV30 combines with J gene TRBJ1-3; D is unresolved. Looked up from germline, CDR1 is GTSNPN and CDR2 is SVGIG (reference sequence). The ends were cut back, 5 bases at V and 1 base at J, with 12 bases in the middle. The CDR3 spans 14 residues. CDR3 residues: CAWRVGSSGNTIYF. CDR3 DNA: TGTGCCTGGCGGGTCGGGTCGTCTGGAAACACCATATATTTT.

This chain joins TRBV2 and TRBJ2-5, with 9 bases matching TRBD1. Trimming at V came to 5 bases and at J to 7 bases, leaving 11 bases not matched to a gene. CDR1 is SNHLY and CDR2 is FYNNEI in the germline V gene. This CDR3 spans 15 amino acids. CDR3 nucleotide sequence: TGTGCCAGCAGTCCACGGACAGGGGCAGTGGTGACCCAGTACTTC. Its protein is CASSPRTGAVVTQYF.

CDR3 DNA: TGTGCCAGCAGTGAATTCTGGAGTGATACTAACTATGGCTACACCTTC. Its translation: CASSEFWSDTNYGYTF. The rearrangement links TRBV6-1 to TRBJ1-2, with D uncertain. Trimming removed 2 bases at V and 0 bases at J, with 13 bases between. Germline V gene sequence: CDR1 MNHNS, CDR2 SASEGT. This CDR3 spans 16 amino acids.